This T cell receptor (beta chain) was identified during a study of vaccination effects on CD4 cells after COVID-19. Study summary: Participants each got two BNT162b2 or mRNA-1273 vaccine doses.

A note on this clone: Its antigen is not identified.

Using viral peptide pools, the ViraFEST assay grew out antigen-specific CD4+ T cells prior to sequencing. Upon completion of about 10 days in culture, CD4+ T cells were isolated. Vaccine recipients had no previous SARS-CoV-2 infection; their nucleocapsid antibodies were negative. Half-medium replacement with IL-2 medium occurred on days 3 and 7. Germline V gene lookup returns CDR1 SGHTA and CDR2 FQGNSA. Between the trimmed V and J ends, which lost 1 base and 1 base, there was a span of 7 bases. This CDR3 contains 14 residues. Here immunoSEQ multiplex PCR was the method, and the copy in TCRdb shows in-frame clones only, minus some. The sample records under 85,000 clones, approximately 74% being singletons.

Source: CD4+ T cells from PBMCs cultured with HCoV-229E spike peptides, taken before COVID-19 vaccination. The source is a human donor who received a COVID-19 vaccine. The chain combines TRBV7-2 with TRBJ1-2; D ambiguous. In nucleotides, the CDR3 is TGTGCCAGCAGCTTAGGAGCGGGTAACTATGGCTACACCTTC. It codes for CASSLGAGNYGYTF. Using reference TRBV7-2 and TRBJ1-2 for the parts outside the CDR3, the full variable domain is GAGVSQSPSNKVTEKGKDVELRCDPISGHTALYWYRQSLGQGLEFLIYFQGNSAPDKSGLPSDRFSAERTGGSVSTLTIQRTQQEDSAVYLCASSLGAGNYGYTFGSGTRLTVV.